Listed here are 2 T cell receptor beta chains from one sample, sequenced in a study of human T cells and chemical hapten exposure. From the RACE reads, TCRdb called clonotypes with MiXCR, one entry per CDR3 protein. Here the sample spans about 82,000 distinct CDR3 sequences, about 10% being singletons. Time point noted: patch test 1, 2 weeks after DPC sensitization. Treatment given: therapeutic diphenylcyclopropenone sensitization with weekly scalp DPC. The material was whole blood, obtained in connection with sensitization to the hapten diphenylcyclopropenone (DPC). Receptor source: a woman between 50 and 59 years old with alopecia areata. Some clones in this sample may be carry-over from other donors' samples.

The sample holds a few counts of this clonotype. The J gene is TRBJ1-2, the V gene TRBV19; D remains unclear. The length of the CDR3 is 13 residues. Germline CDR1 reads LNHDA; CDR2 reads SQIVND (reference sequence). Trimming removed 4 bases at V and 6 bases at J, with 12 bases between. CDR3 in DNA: TGTGCCAGTAGTACACACTACCAGGATGGCTACACCTTC. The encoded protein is CASSTHYQDGYTF.

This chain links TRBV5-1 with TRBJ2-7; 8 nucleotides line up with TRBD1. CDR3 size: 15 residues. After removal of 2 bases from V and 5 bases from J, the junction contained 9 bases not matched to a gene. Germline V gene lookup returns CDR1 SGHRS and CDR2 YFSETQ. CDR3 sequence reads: CASSLVGQGTHEQYF. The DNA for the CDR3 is TGCGCCAGCAGCTTAGTCGGACAGGGTACCCACGAGCAGTACTTC.